The source of this T cell receptor beta chain is a study of cytomegalovirus exposure and HLA in healthy donors. This clone came up once. The antigen remains undetermined. The CDR3 runs to 15 residues. The V segment lost 8 bases and the J segment 1 base; nucleotides outside the gene matches: 10. Germline V gene data show CDR1 as MNHEY and CDR2 as SVGAGI. A multiplex PCR was run with 60 Vbeta primers and 13 Jbeta primers. Libraries were prepared by immunoSEQ multiplex PCR; TCRdb keeps only in-frame clonotypes and omits some of them. In the table there are around 150,000 clones, around 68% of which are singletons. Study-wide points: Later on, an analysis found that several of the most significant clusters appeared to be linked to common viral pathogens, which included parvovirus B19. Presence/absence analysis assumed near-uniform sequencing depth across donors. Reports credit the classifier with highly specific, highly sensitive diagnosis of cytomegalovirus status. Researchers catalogued roughly 170 TCR beta chains as cytomegalovirus-associated.

The TCR comes from a woman aged 40 to 50 in good health and CMV-seropositive. The chain uses TRBV6-5 and TRBJ2-7, with 8 bases lining up with TRBD2. The sequenced sample consisted of PBMCs. Written as DNA, the CDR3 is TGTGCCAGCTCAGAAACCCGGGAGGGTTCCTACGAGCAGTACTTC. It yields the protein CASSETREGSYEQYF.